The next 22 T cell receptor beta chains were all read from a single sample in a study of blood T cell repertoires in COVID-19. The repertoire was sequenced with immunoSEQ multiplex PCR; TCRdb's copy has only in-frame clones and lacks some. This table holds more than 250,000 clones, 70% to 90% found once. The sequenced material came from PBMCs or T cells enriched from blood (not recorded which). These receptors all stem from a woman aged 40 to 55 with acute COVID-19.

The chain employs TRBV29-1 and TRBJ1-1, with D possibly TRBD1 on 6 matching bases. With 4 bases removed from V and 1 base from J, the gap between germline ends came to 10 bases. Germline V lookup: CDR1 SQVTM, CDR2 ANQGSEA. This CDR3 comprises 13 residues. Here the CDR3 reads CSVVRTANTEAFF. The CDR3 nucleotides read TGCAGCGTTGTTAGGACAGCGAACACTGAAGCTTTCTTT.

V usage is TRBV6-5 and J usage is TRBJ1-6, with unresolved D. V lost 0 bases to trimming and J lost 9 bases, with 12 bases between them. There are 15 residues in the CDR3. In germline, CDR1 is MNHEY, CDR2 SVGAGI. The CDR3 is CASSYSIGSGSPLHF. DNA for the CDR3: TGTGCCAGCAGTTACTCGATTGGGTCGGGTTCACCCCTCCACTTT.

The CDR3 sequence is CASSHYNSNAEAFF. The CDR3 nucleotides are TGTGCCAGCAGCCATTACAACAGTAATGCTGAAGCTTTCTTT. V and J are TRBV16 and TRBJ1-1; D call uncertain. V lost 3 bases to trimming and J lost 6 bases, with 14 bases between them. CDR1 KGHSY and CDR2 FQNENV come from the germline V gene. The length of the CDR3 is 14 residues.

The chain joins TRBV5-4 to TRBJ2-5; 12 bases fit TRBD2. Germline V lookup: CDR1 SGHNT, CDR2 YYREEE (reference sequence). After removal of 2 bases from V and 4 bases from J, the junction contained 3 bases not matched to a gene. There are 15 residues in the CDR3. CDR3 in DNA: TGTGCCAGCAGCTTCTCTAGCGGGAGGGGAGAGACCCAGTACTTC. This translates into CASSFSSGRGETQYF.

This clone has just a few counts. The V call is TRBV6-1, the J call TRBJ2-2; D might be TRBD2 (6 bases). CDR1 is MNHNS and CDR2 is SASEGT in the germline V gene. Trimming pared 0 bases from V and 3 bases from J, leaving 8 bases between. This CDR3 has 15 residues. The CDR3: CASSEAAGYTGELFF. The CDR3 bases are TGTGCCAGCAGTGAAGCCGCGGGATACACCGGGGAGCTGTTTTTT.

This clone was observed a handful of times. This chain uses TRBV10-3 with TRBJ2-1, with D possibly matching TRBD2 (6 bases). The germline V and J ends were trimmed by 7 bases and 5 bases, with 15 bases remaining between them. CDR1 ENHRY and CDR2 SYGVKD come from the germline V gene. This CDR3 contains 14 residues. The CDR3 sequence: CAIMSREIDNEQFF. The CDR3 DNA is TGTGCCATCATGTCTCGGGAGATCGACAATGAGCAGTTCTTC.

V usage is TRBV10-2 and J usage is TRBJ1-5, with D possibly matching TRBD1 (6 bases). Germline V gene sequence: CDR1 WSHSY, CDR2 SAAADI. The CDR3 covers 14 residues. The V end was cut by 3 bases, the J end by 4 bases, with 10 bases between. The CDR3 DNA follows: TGCGCCAGCAGTGAACAGGGCTCTAATCAGCCCCAGCATTTT. This encodes CASSEQGSNQPQHF.

The J gene is TRBJ1-2, the V gene TRBV28; TRBD1 agrees at 9 bases. V lost 10 bases to trimming and J lost 1 base; unmatched junction nucleotides: 10. The CDR3 length is 15 residues. Germline V gene sequence: CDR1 MDHEN, CDR2 SYDVKM. The CDR3 coding sequence is TGTGCCATCGAGTCCGGGGACAGGGTTAACTATGGCTACACCTTC. Protein: CAIESGDRVNYGYTF.

The chain uses TRBV28 and TRBJ2-7; 8 nucleotides match TRBD2. The CDR3 sequence is 21 residues long. The V gene end was trimmed by 7 bases and the J gene end by 2 bases; junction bases not matched to a gene: 28. Per the germline V gene, CDR1 is MDHEN and CDR2 is SYDVKM. CDR3 region: CASTPAAAGVLRLASTYEQYF. As DNA, the CDR3 is TGTGCCAGCACTCCCGCTGCGGCAGGGGTGTTGCGACTAGCGTCCACCTACGAGCAGTACTTC.

The chain has TRBV10-3 and TRBJ1-1; possible D gene TRBD1, 5 bases. The CDR3 length is 12 residues. The V gene lost 4 bases and the J gene lost 6 bases, with 9 bases spanning the gap. The germline V gene has CDR1 ENHRY and CDR2 SYGVKD. The CDR3 DNA reads TGTGCCATCAGTGGTGGGGCATCTGAAGCTTTCTTT. Its translation: CAISGGASEAFF.

This chain joins TRBV10-3 and TRBJ2-1; 7 bases map to TRBD2. With 5 bases clipped from V and 8 bases from J, the junction kept 12 bases outside the gene matches. This CDR3 has 15 residues. CDR1 and CDR2 (germline): ENHRY, SYGVKD. In DNA, the CDR3 is TGTGCCATCAGTTTGGGACTACCTGGGGTCGATGAGCAGTTCTTC. It yields the protein CAISLGLPGVDEQFF.

As to this clone: Distinct nucleotide sequences in the sample also encode this CDR3. This sequence joins TRBV18 and TRBJ1-1; perhaps TRBD1 as D (5 bases). The CDR3 covers 13 residues. Trimming cost V 2 bases and J 1 base, with 5 bases left between them. The germline V gene encodes CDR1 KGHSH and CDR2 LQKENI. The CDR3 sequence: CASSPGQNTEAFF. The CDR3 DNA reads as TGTGCCAGCTCACCAGGACAGAACACTGAAGCTTTCTTT.

The chain is built from TRBV10-1 and TRBJ2-2, with D perhaps matching TRBD1 (5 bases). This CDR3 spans 14 amino acids. Trimming pared 4 bases from V and 1 base from J, leaving 7 bases between. Per the germline V gene, CDR1 is WNHNN and CDR2 is SYGVQD (reference sequence). The CDR3 DNA reads TGCGCCAGCAGTGTTGACAGGAACACCGGGGAGCTGTTTTTT. This codes for CASSVDRNTGELFF.

The chain is built from TRBV5-5 and TRBJ2-3; TRBD2 agrees at 16 bases. CDR1 SGHKS and CDR2 YYEKEE come from the germline V gene (reference sequence). The V and J ends lost 4 bases and 4 bases, in that order; junction bases with no gene match: 6. This CDR3 spans 17 amino acids. The DNA for the CDR3 is TGTGCCAGCAGCAGGGGACTAGCGGGAGGGTACCCAGATACGCAGTATTTT. Translation gives CASSRGLAGGYPDTQYF. Together with reference TRBV5-5 and TRBJ2-3, the CDR3 gives the full variable domain: DAGVTQSPTHLIKTRGQQVTLRCSPISGHKSVSWYQQVLGQGPQFIFQYYEKEERGRGNFPDRFSARQFPNYSSELNVNALLLGDSALYLCASSRGLAGGYPDTQYFGPGTRLTVL.

The rearrangement uses TRBV21-1 and TRBJ1-3; the D call TRBD1 from the table was never checked on the DNA. TRBV21-1 is assigned pseudogene status. This CDR3 is built from 17 residues. This CDR3 is CASSKVWGPSSGNTIYF. The CDR3 DNA reads as TGTGCCAGCAGCAAAGTCTGGGGGCCAAGCTCTGGAAACACCATATATTTT.

The CDR3 nucleotides read TGTGCCAGCACTTCCGCGGGGGTAGCACAAAACACTGAAGCTTTCTTT. Residues: CASTSAGVAQNTEAFF. The chain joins TRBV28 to TRBJ1-1; D may be TRBD1 (5 bases). CDR3 length: 16 residues. Germline CDR1 MDHEN, CDR2 SYDVKM. Trimming cost V 7 bases and J 2 bases, with 20 bases left between them.

The chain is built from TRBV9 and TRBJ1-6; TRBD1 matches at 11 bases. This CDR3 is 18 amino acids long. Germline trimming cut 0 bases from V and 7 bases from J; bases unmatched to any gene: 9. Germline V gene lookup returns CDR1 SGDLS and CDR2 YYNGEE. The CDR3 spells CASSVEDRGRPLNSPLHF. The CDR3 nucleotides read TGTGCCAGCAGCGTAGAGGACAGGGGGCGCCCGTTGAATTCACCCCTCCACTTT. Variable domain in full (rest from reference TRBV9 and TRBJ1-6): DSGVTQTPKHLITATGQRVTLRCSPRSGDLSVYWYQQSLDQGLQFLIQYYNGEERAKGNILERFSAQQFPDLHSELNLSSLELGDSALYFCASSVEDRGRPLNSPLHFGNGTRLTVT.

The chain is built from TRBV11-1 and TRBJ2-6; a possible D gene is TRBD2 (6 bases). V lost 5 bases and J lost 1, with 12 bases in between. The CDR3 totals 16 residues. Germline V gene lookup returns CDR1 SGHAT and CDR2 FQDESV (reference sequence). Written as DNA, the CDR3 is TGTGCCAGCAGCGACCGGGGACTGTCTGGGGCCAACGTCCTGACTTTC. This translates into CASSDRGLSGANVLTF.

J is TRBJ1-2 and V is TRBV19, with a possible D match to TRBD1 (6 bases). The germline V gene has CDR1 LNHDA and CDR2 SQIVND (reference sequence). This CDR3 comprises 13 residues. Trimming cost V 3 bases and J 3 bases, with 8 bases left between them. The DNA for the CDR3 is TGTGCCAGTAGTATTGGGGGCGACTATGGCTACACCTTC. Its translation is CASSIGGDYGYTF.

The J gene is TRBJ2-7, the V gene TRBV10-3; D is possibly TRBD1 (5 bases). CDR1 ENHRY and CDR2 SYGVKD come from the germline V gene. The V and J ends lost 0 bases and 7 bases respectively, with 13 bases between them. This CDR3 has 14 residues. In nucleotides, the CDR3 is TGTGCCATCAGTGAGTCTCAGGGCACGGGTGAGCAGTACTTC. It encodes CAISESQGTGEQYF.

J is TRBJ2-2 and V is TRBV18; tentatively, D is TRBD1 (5 bases). There are 14 residues in the CDR3. Per the germline V gene, CDR1 is KGHSH and CDR2 is LQKENI. V lost 3 bases to trimming and J lost 4 bases, with 9 bases between them. The CDR3 bases are TGTGCCAGCTCACCGGCACAGGTCACCGGGGAGCTGTTTTTT. As protein: CASSPAQVTGELFF.

The CDR3 region is CASSEFYRETYGYTF. As DNA, the CDR3 is TGTGCCAGCAGTGAATTTTACAGGGAGACCTATGGCTACACCTTC. The V call is TRBV6-1, the J call TRBJ1-2, with D perhaps matching TRBD1 (6 bases). CDR1 MNHNS and CDR2 SASEGT come from the germline V gene. The length of the CDR3 is 15 residues. Trimming removed 2 bases from V and 4 bases from J, with 14 bases in between.